This T cell receptor beta chain was sequenced in a study of blood T cell repertoires in COVID-19. The overall study: The origin of the acute and convalescent COVID-19 samples was the United States, Italy and Spain.

As handled by the study authors: Reference gene primer amplification yielded estimated nucleated cell counts. Sequenced by immunoSEQ multiplex PCR; TCRdb stores in-frame clones only, minus some. V, J and clone size reflect that table, while D and trimming were determined from the DNA. The data contain more than 250,000 clones, around nine tenths of them singletons. Germline V gives CDR1 SQVTM, CDR2 ANQGSEA. This CDR3 is 14 amino acids long. Trimming pared 4 bases from V and 2 bases from J, leaving 12 bases between. Participants' reported clinical history set cohort assignment. Among Cohort 3 donors, those recovered had two negative PCRs, clearance, or symptom resolution.

This clonotype was sampled from a woman in her 30s who had recovered from COVID-19. The gene calls are TRBV29-1 and TRBJ2-1; weak D call: TRBD1 (5 bases). The sequencing input was PBMCs or T cells enriched from blood (not recorded which). The CDR3 sequence is CSVAREEPYNEQFF. The CDR3 DNA follows: TGCAGCGTTGCCAGGGAAGAGCCCTACAATGAGCAGTTCTTC.